Sequencing of this TCR beta chain was carried out in a study of cytomegalovirus exposure and HLA in healthy donors. Remarks on this clone: Other DNA sequences in this sample translate to the same CDR3.

The CDR3 totals 14 residues. Germline CDR1 and CDR2: MNHNY and SVGAGI (reference sequence). With 6 bases removed from V and 0 bases from J, the gap between germline ends came to 9 bases. It was with 60 Vbeta and 13 Jbeta primers that the PCR ran. The method was immunoSEQ multiplex PCR; TCRdb's version includes in-frame clones alone and lacks a portion of them. The table shows about 120,000 clones, with approximately 69% occurring only once. Input material: PBMCs. This TCR came from a woman aged 45-65 years in good health and CMV-seropositive. The chain carries TRBV6-6 and TRBJ1-5, with D possibly TRBD1 on 6 matching bases. In DNA, the CDR3 is TGTGCCAGCAGCTGGGACAATAGCAATCAGCCCCAGCATTTT. It translates to CASSWDNSNQPQHF.